This entry lists 28 T cell receptor beta chains sequenced from one sample in a study of CD8+ T cells in alopecia areata. After isolation, RNA underwent reverse transcription to generate cDNA as the sequencing template. Generated by immunoSEQ multiplex PCR, the TCRdb table keeps only in-frame clones and is missing some. The sample has about 160,000 clones, around 71% seen once. Treatment in this sample: oral pan-JAK inhibitor, 5-10 mg twice daily. The sequences come from CD4+ T cells sorted from blood, collected at week 4, from a patient treated with tofacitinib. The source is a human donor with alopecia areata.

CDR3 DNA: TGTGCCATCAGGTCTGGAGGGGCATCGAAAGAGACCCAGTACTTC. It encodes CAIRSGGASKETQYF. The genes are TRBV10-3 and TRBJ2-5, with D maybe TRBD2 (6 bases). Trimming took off 6 bases at V and 3 bases at J, with 17 bases between the two ends. Germline loops: CDR1 ENHRY, CDR2 SYGVKD. The CDR3 has 15 residues.

The genes are TRBV5-6 and TRBJ1-6; TRBD1 matches 10 bases. Germline CDR1 and CDR2: SGHDT and YYEEEE. Trimming took 7 bases from V and 8 from J; bases not matched to a gene: 9. The CDR3 has 15 residues. The chain's CDR3 is CASGPLTGGDSPLHF. The DNA for the CDR3 is TGTGCCAGCGGGCCTTTGACAGGGGGCGATTCACCCCTCCACTTT.

In its sample, this clone was seen a few times. V usage is TRBV19 and J usage is TRBJ1-1, with 10 bases fitting TRBD1. The CDR3 is made up of 13 amino acids. Germline CDR1 and CDR2: LNHDA and SQIVND (reference sequence). The trim removed 6 bases at V and 8 bases at J, leaving 6 bases unmatched. The CDR3 region is CASSLDRGREAFF. The CDR3 DNA sequence: TGTGCCAGTAGCCTCGACAGGGGGCGAGAAGCTTTCTTT.

The V and J genes are TRBV30 and TRBJ1-1; D is unclear. The germline V gene has CDR1 GTSNPN and CDR2 SVGIG (reference sequence). The CDR3 has 12 residues. The V end was cut by 5 bases, the J end by 0 bases, with 7 bases between. The CDR3 coding sequence is TGTGCCTGGGGCACCTTGAACACTGAAGCTTTCTTT. Translating it yields CAWGTLNTEAFF.

The chain recombines TRBV7-9 with TRBJ2-1; TRBD2 matches 8 bases. Losses at the gene ends were 6 bases for V and 9 bases for J; bases not matched to a gene: 13. The CDR3 totals 15 residues. In germline, CDR1 is SEHNR, CDR2 FQNEAQ (reference sequence). The CDR3 coding sequence is TGTGCCAGCAGTCCCGGGGGGGGACCGGAGACTGAGCAGTTCTTC. This translates into CASSPGGGPETEQFF. Full variable domain (remainder filled in from reference TRBV7-9 and TRBJ2-1): DTGVSQNPRHKITKRGQNVTFRCDPISEHNRLYWYRQTLGQGPEFLTYFQNEAQLEKSRLLSDRFSAERPKGSFSTLEIQRTEQGDSAMYLCASSPGGGPETEQFFGPGTRLTVL.

A few counts support this clone. The genes are TRBV7-8 and TRBJ2-1, with D unclear. V lost 4 bases to trimming and J lost 5 bases, with 6 bases between them. The CDR3 spans 12 residues. Per germline, CDR1 SGHVS and CDR2 FQNEAQ. CDR3 nucleotide sequence: TGTGCCAGCAGCTCCTTCAACAATGAGCAGTTCTTC. The encoded protein is CASSSFNNEQFF.

The rearrangement uses TRBV9 and TRBJ1-6, with no clear D. This CDR3 has 16 amino acids. V lost 0 bases and J lost 6, with 13 bases in between. The germline CDR1 and CDR2 sequences are SGDLS and YYNGEE. The CDR3 spells CASSVAISASNSPLHF. CDR3 coding DNA: TGTGCCAGCAGCGTAGCGATTTCGGCAAGTAATTCACCCCTCCACTTT.

The rearrangement uses TRBV5-1 and TRBJ2-2; D is possibly TRBD2 (6 bases). CDR1 and CDR2 from the germline V gene are SGHRS and YFSETQ. The CDR3 sequence is 13 residues long. V gave up 2 bases and J gave up 6 bases, with 8 bases separating them. The CDR3 DNA reads TGCGCCAGCAGCTTCGGAGGGGCCGGGGAGCTGTTTTTT. As protein: CASSFGGAGELFF.

The chain employs TRBV29-1 and TRBJ2-3; the D gene is possibly TRBD2 (6 bases). This CDR3 is 14 amino acids long. Per germline, CDR1 SQVTM and CDR2 ANQGSEA. Trimming took 1 base from V and 4 from J, leaving 12 bases between them. CDR3 in amino acids: CSVEVGRSADTQYF. The CDR3 nucleotides read TGCAGCGTTGAAGTAGGGAGGAGCGCAGATACGCAGTATTTT.

The chain carries TRBV19 and TRBJ2-2, with TRBD1 as a possible D gene (5 bases). Germline V gene sequence: CDR1 LNHDA, CDR2 SQIVND (reference sequence). CDR3 length: 11 residues. Between the trimmed V and J ends, which lost 8 bases and 5 bases, there was a span of 6 bases. The chain's CDR3 is CASDRTGELFF. The DNA for the CDR3 is TGTGCCAGTGACAGAACCGGGGAGCTGTTTTTT.

This clone was seen more than once but under ten times. This chain links TRBV29-1 with TRBJ2-7, with D possibly matching TRBD1 (6 bases). The CDR3 is 12 amino acids. Germline CDR1 SQVTM, CDR2 ANQGSEA. Trimming took off 6 bases at V and 3 bases at J, with 12 bases between the two ends. The CDR3 bases are TGCAGCGTCGTGGACAGCGACTACGAGCAGTACTTC. It encodes CSVVDSDYEQYF.

This clone was seen a few times. This chain connects TRBV21-1 to TRBJ1-1. TRBV21-1 has pseudogene status. This CDR3 region has 13 residues. The CDR3 here is CASSIYGGTEAFF. The CDR3, as DNA: TGTGCCAGCAGCATATACGGGGGCACTGAAGCTTTCTTT.

The chain links TRBV4-2 to TRBJ2-4, with 10 nucleotides matching TRBD2. CDR3 length: 16 residues. Looked up from germline, CDR1 is LGHNA and CDR2 is YNFKEQ. V lost 0 bases, J lost 9 bases, and 8 bases stayed unmatched. CDR3 amino acids: CASSQESGGDRGIQYF. In DNA, the CDR3 is TGTGCCAGCAGCCAAGAGAGCGGGGGGGATAGGGGCATTCAGTACTTC.

This clone occurred once. This chain links TRBV5-1 with TRBJ2-6; TRBD1 might be the D (5 bases). Germline CDR1 SGHRS, CDR2 YFSETQ. The germline V and J ends were trimmed by 2 bases and 2 bases, with 8 bases remaining between them. CDR3 size: 15 residues. CDR3 sequence reads: CASSFKGPGANVLTF. The CDR3 bases are TGCGCCAGCAGCTTTAAGGGGCCTGGGGCCAACGTCCTGACTTTC.

This clone was recorded a few times. This chain uses TRBV11-2 with TRBJ2-3; 7 bases line up with TRBD2. The J segment lost 1 base and the V segment lost 2 bases, leaving 0 bases of the junction unmatched. Germline V gene lookup returns CDR1 SGHAT and CDR2 FQNNGV. The CDR3 has 14 amino acids. In DNA, the CDR3 is TGTGCCAGCAGCTTAAGCGGGGGCACAGATACGCAGTATTTT. It encodes CASSLSGGTDTQYF.

This clone has ten or more counts. V usage is TRBV9 and J usage is TRBJ1-2; no clear D. This CDR3 spans 14 amino acids. The V gene lost 0 bases and the J gene lost 6 bases, with 12 bases spanning the gap. Per germline, CDR1 SGDLS and CDR2 YYNGEE. The CDR3 bases are TGTGCCAGCAGCGTAGGTCCAGGCAAGGATGGCTACACCTTC. This translates into CASSVGPGKDGYTF.

This chain connects TRBV9 to TRBJ1-1, with a tentative D call TRBD1 (6 bases). The CDR3 has 13 amino acids. Deletions cut 4 bases from V and 4 bases from J, with 11 bases between. Germline assignment: CDR1 SGDLS and CDR2 YYNGEE. The CDR3 loop reads CASSSDSLTEAFF. As DNA, the CDR3 is TGTGCCAGCAGCTCGGACAGTCTCACTGAAGCTTTCTTT.

This clone was seen a few times. The chain recombines TRBV19 with TRBJ2-2, with 7 bases lining up with TRBD1. Germline CDR1 and CDR2: LNHDA and SQIVND (reference sequence). V shed 6 bases and J 0 bases; nucleotides not matched to a gene: 4. The CDR3 spans 15 residues. CDR3 loop: CASRAGTANTGELFF. The CDR3 coding sequence is TGTGCCAGTAGGGCCGGGACAGCGAACACCGGGGAGCTGTTTTTT. The full variable domain, completed using reference TRBV19 and TRBJ2-2, is DGGITQSPKYLFRKEGQNVTLSCEQNLNHDAMYWYRQDPGQGLRLIYYSQIVNDFQKGDIAEGYSVSREKKESFPLTVTSAQKNPTAFYLCASRAGTANTGELFFGEGSRLTVL.

CDR3 bases: TGTGCCAGTAAAAGGGCCCCAGGGATGAACACTGAAGCTTTCTTT. It codes for CASKRAPGMNTEAFF. This chain uses TRBV19 with TRBJ1-1; tentative D call: TRBD1 (5 bases). V lost 7 bases and J 0 bases, leaving 15 bases between the germline ends. Germline assignment: CDR1 LNHDA and CDR2 SQIVND (reference sequence). The CDR3 loop spans 15 amino acids. Full variable domain (remainder filled in from reference TRBV19 and TRBJ1-1): DGGITQSPKYLFRKEGQNVTLSCEQNLNHDAMYWYRQDPGQGLRLIYYSQIVNDFQKGDIAEGYSVSREKKESFPLTVTSAQKNPTAFYLCASKRAPGMNTEAFFGQGTRLTVV.

This chain links TRBV2 with TRBJ1-5; weak D call: TRBD1 (6 bases). Trimming left V 4 bases short and J 6 bases short, with 13 bases between. The CDR3 contains 14 residues. Germline V gene lookup returns CDR1 SNHLY and CDR2 FYNNEI. In DNA form, the CDR3 reads TGTGCCAGCAGTGGAGGGGGATTCGGTCAGCCCCAGCATTTT. It specifies CASSGGGFGQPQHF.

The chain carries TRBV7-2 and TRBJ1-6, with D unclear. The CDR3 sequence is 12 residues long. Trimming stripped 3 bases from V and 11 bases from J, with 8 bases between. CDR1 is SGHTA and CDR2 is FQGNSA in the germline V gene. CDR3 region: CASSFTGAPLHF. The CDR3 bases are TGTGCCAGCAGCTTTACGGGAGCACCCCTCCACTTT.

The V gene is TRBV25-1, the J gene TRBJ1-5; a weak D match, TRBD1 (5 bases). The CDR3 covers 16 residues. With 8 bases removed from V and 2 bases from J, the gap between germline ends came to 19 bases. Germline assignment: CDR1 MGHDK and CDR2 SYGVNS. The DNA of the CDR3 is TGTGCCAGCGAAGGTGGGGGAGGGTTCGGCAATCAGCCCCAGCATTTT. Protein product: CASEGGGGFGNQPQHF.

The table lists this clone with a few counts. The chain has TRBV18 and TRBJ2-7; tentative D call: TRBD1 (5 bases). Germline V CDR1 and CDR2: KGHSH, LQKENI. CDR3 size: 14 residues. Between the trimmed V and J ends, which lost 3 bases and 5 bases, there was a span of 14 bases. CDR3 amino acids: CASSPRQNPNEQYF. The CDR3 nucleotides read TGTGCCAGCTCACCTAGACAGAACCCAAACGAGCAGTACTTC.

This clone was detected ten times or more. The chain employs TRBV18 and TRBJ1-5; D gene unclear. CDR3 length: 13 amino acids. Per the germline V gene, CDR1 is KGHSH and CDR2 is LQKENI. The V end was cut by 2 bases, the J end by 3 bases, with 5 bases between. The chain's CDR3 is CASSPEPNQPQHF. The CDR3 nucleotides read TGTGCCAGCTCACCAGAACCCAATCAGCCCCAGCATTTT.

The J gene is TRBJ2-3, the V gene TRBV29-1, with TRBD1 as a possible D gene (6 bases). V was trimmed by 7 bases and J by 3 bases, leaving 14 bases between them. Germline V gives CDR1 SQVTM, CDR2 ANQGSEA. The CDR3 is 13 amino acids. The CDR3 nucleotides are TGCAGCGCCCTTGGGGGACAAACAGATACGCAGTATTTT. Translating it yields CSALGGQTDTQYF.

The rearrangement joins TRBV29-1 to TRBJ1-1; D possibly corresponds to TRBD1 (6 bases). The CDR3 sequence is 13 residues long. CDR1 and CDR2 (germline): SQVTM, ANQGSEA. Between the trimmed V and J ends, which lost 7 bases and 11 bases, there was a span of 23 bases. The CDR3 here is CSGGDTTSRTAFF. In DNA form, the CDR3 reads TGCAGCGGTGGGGACACCACAAGTAGAACGGCTTTCTTT.

The table lists this clone with a few counts. The gene calls are TRBV6-5 and TRBJ2-3; TRBD2 matches 14 bases. The CDR3 covers 15 residues. The V gene's germline CDR1 is MNHEY and CDR2 SVGAGI. With 6 bases clipped from V and 5 bases from J, the junction kept 4 bases outside the gene matches. Written as DNA, the CDR3 is TGTGCCAGCAGAAGACTAGCGGGGGGGCAAGATACGCAGTATTTT. Its protein is CASRRLAGGQDTQYF.

V gene TRBV2 combines with J gene TRBJ2-1; D ambiguous. Germline CDR1 is SNHLY and CDR2 is FYNNEI. Trimming left V 1 base short and J 0 bases short, with 7 bases between. The length of the CDR3 is 15 residues. The CDR3 DNA reads as TGTGCCAGCAGTGAAGTGACCAGCTCCTACAATGAGCAGTTCTTC. This codes for CASSEVTSSYNEQFF.